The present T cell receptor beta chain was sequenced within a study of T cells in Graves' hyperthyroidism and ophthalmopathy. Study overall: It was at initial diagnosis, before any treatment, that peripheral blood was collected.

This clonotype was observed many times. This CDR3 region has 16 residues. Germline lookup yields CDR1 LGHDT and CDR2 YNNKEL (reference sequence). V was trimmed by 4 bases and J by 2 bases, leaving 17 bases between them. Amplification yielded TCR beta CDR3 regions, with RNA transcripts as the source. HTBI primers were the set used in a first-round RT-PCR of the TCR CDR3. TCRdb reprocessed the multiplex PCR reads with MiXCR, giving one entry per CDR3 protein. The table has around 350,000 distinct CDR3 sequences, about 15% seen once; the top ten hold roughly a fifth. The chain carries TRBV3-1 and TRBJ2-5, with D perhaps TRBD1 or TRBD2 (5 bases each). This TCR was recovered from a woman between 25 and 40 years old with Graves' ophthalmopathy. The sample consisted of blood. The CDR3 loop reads CASSLIGPGPQETQYF. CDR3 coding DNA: TGTGCCAGCAGCCTGATTGGTCCGGGACCACAAGAGACCCAGTACTTC.